This TCR beta chain was profiled in a study of OX40 agonist ivuxolimab in advanced cancers. Across the whole study: Patients received intravenous ivuxolimab every 2 weeks at 0.01 to 10 mg/kg.

Whole-study results and caveats: Both blood CD4+ and CD8+ T cells showed clonal growth by week 6 at 0.1 to 3.0 mg/kg.

The V gene end was trimmed by 3 bases and the J gene end by 4 bases; junction bases not matched to a gene: 9. This CDR3 spans 16 amino acids. CDR1 is SGDLS, CDR2 YYNGEE, per germline. Regarding this clone: Its antigen is not identified.

Libraries were prepared by immunoSEQ multiplex PCR; TCRdb keeps only in-frame clonotypes and omits some of them. Of 11,000 to 15,000 clones in the sample, 85% to 90% were seen once. Sampling times: baseline, cycle 4 day 1, cycle 7 day 1. The chain recombines TRBV9 with TRBJ2-1, with 8 positions matching TRBD2. This TCR came from an adult with an advanced solid tumor such as melanoma, head and neck, liver or kidney cancer. The specimen comprised CD4+ or CD8+ T cells sorted from blood, sampled in a trial of the OX40 agonist ivuxolimab. The DNA of the CDR3 is TGTGCCAGCAGCGGCCCGGGGACTAGGGGGTACAATGAGCAGTTCTTC. Protein product: CASSGPGTRGYNEQFF.